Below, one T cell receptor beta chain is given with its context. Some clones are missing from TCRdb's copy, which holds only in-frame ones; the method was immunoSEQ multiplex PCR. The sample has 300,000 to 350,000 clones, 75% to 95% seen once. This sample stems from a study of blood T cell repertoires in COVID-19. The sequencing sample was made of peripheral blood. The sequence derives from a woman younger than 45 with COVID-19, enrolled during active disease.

CDR3 sequence: CAWRRTGGEKLFF. The CDR3 DNA follows: TGTGCCTGGAGGAGGACAGGGGGCGAAAAACTGTTTTTT. The rearrangement joins TRBV30 to TRBJ1-4; 11 bases agree with TRBD1. V lost 3 bases to trimming and J lost 8 bases; unmatched junction nucleotides: 2. The CDR3 contains 13 residues. The germline gives CDR1 GTSNPN, CDR2 SVGIG (reference sequence).